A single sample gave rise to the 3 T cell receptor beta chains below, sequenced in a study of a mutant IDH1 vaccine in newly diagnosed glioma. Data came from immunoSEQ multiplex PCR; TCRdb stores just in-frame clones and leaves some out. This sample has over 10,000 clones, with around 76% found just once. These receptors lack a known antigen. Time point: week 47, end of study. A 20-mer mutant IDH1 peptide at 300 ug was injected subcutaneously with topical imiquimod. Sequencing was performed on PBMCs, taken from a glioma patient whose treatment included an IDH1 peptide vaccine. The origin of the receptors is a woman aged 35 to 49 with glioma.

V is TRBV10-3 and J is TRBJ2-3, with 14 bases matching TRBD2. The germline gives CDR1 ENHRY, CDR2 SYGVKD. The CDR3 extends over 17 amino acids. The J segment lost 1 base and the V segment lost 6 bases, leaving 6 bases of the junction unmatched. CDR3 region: CAISSGLAGEGTDTQYF. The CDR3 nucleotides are TGTGCCATCAGCTCGGGACTAGCGGGAGAGGGCACAGATACGCAGTATTTT.

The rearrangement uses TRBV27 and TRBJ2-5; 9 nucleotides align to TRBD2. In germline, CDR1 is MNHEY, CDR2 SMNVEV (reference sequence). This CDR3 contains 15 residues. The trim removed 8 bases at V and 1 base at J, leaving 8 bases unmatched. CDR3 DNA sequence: TGTGCCAGCTCCCGCGGGGGGGCCAGCCAAGAGACCCAGTACTTC. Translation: CASSRGGASQETQYF.

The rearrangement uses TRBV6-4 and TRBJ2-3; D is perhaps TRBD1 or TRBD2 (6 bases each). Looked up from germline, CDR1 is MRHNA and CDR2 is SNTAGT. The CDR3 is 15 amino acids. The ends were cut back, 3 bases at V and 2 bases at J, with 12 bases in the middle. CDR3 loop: CASSEQGLITDTQYF. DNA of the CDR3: TGTGCCAGCAGTGAACAGGGACTGATCACAGATACGCAGTATTTT.